Listed here are 15 T cell receptor beta chains from one sample, sequenced in a study of blood T cell repertoires in COVID-19. The data were produced by immunoSEQ multiplex PCR, yet TCRdb's version contains in-frame clones alone and is incomplete. The table shows 150,000 or so clones, with over 70% occurring only once. The sample taken for sequencing was PBMCs or T cells enriched from blood (not recorded which). The receptors here all came from a middle-aged woman with acute COVID-19.

This CDR3 is CASSSPDLYNEQFF. The CDR3 region has the DNA TGTGCCAGCAGCTCCCCGGACTTGTACAATGAGCAGTTCTTC. This chain connects TRBV5-5 to TRBJ2-1; D is perhaps TRBD2 (5 bases). V shed 3 bases and J shed 4 bases, with 11 bases lying between them. This CDR3 has 14 amino acids. The germline gives CDR1 SGHKS, CDR2 YYEKEE (reference sequence).

The chain links TRBV7-3 to TRBJ2-5, with 15 bases lining up with TRBD2. The length of the CDR3 is 16 residues. From germline, CDR1 is SGHTA and CDR2 FQGTGA. V was pared by 4 bases and J by 5 bases, with 5 bases of the junction left unmatched. As DNA, the CDR3 is TGTGCCAGCAGCTCAGGACTAGCGGGAGGGCAGGAGACCCAGTACTTC. It is translated as CASSSGLAGGQETQYF.

The rearrangement links TRBV7-3 to TRBJ1-1; D is possibly TRBD1 (5 bases). The ends were cut back, 5 bases at V and 2 bases at J, with 9 bases in the middle. The CDR3 runs to 13 residues. Germline V gene lookup returns CDR1 SGHTA and CDR2 FQGTGA. CDR3 sequence: CASSRGGNTEAFF. The DNA of the CDR3 is TGTGCCAGCAGCCGCGGGGGAAACACTGAAGCTTTCTTT.

The chain combines TRBV3-1 (or the pseudogene TRBV3-2) with TRBJ2-1, with 7 bases lining up with TRBD2. J lost 2 bases, V lost 1 base, and 14 bases had no gene match. Germline V gives CDR1 LGHDT, CDR2 YNNKEL (reference sequence). This CDR3 has 19 residues. CDR3 amino acids: CASSQGTSNPGGPYNEQFF. In DNA, the CDR3 is TGTGCCAGCAGCCAAGGGACCTCTAACCCGGGGGGACCCTACAATGAGCAGTTCTTC.

J is TRBJ2-1 and V is TRBV19; no definite D call. Germline lookup yields CDR1 LNHDA and CDR2 SQIVND (reference sequence). Trimming stripped 0 bases from V and 13 bases from J, with 10 bases between. This CDR3 has 12 residues. The CDR3 here is CASSIDKRVQFF. DNA of the CDR3: TGTGCCAGTAGTATAGATAAACGGGTACAGTTCTTC.

This chain uses TRBV18 with TRBJ2-2, with a weak D call TRBD2 (5 bases). Germline loops: CDR1 KGHSH, CDR2 LQKENI. The V end was cut by 4 bases, the J end by 4 bases, with 19 bases between. The CDR3 consists of 17 residues. Written as DNA, the CDR3 is TGTGCCAGCTCACTCACTGACACATCGGGGATCACCGGGGAGCTGTTTTTT. Translated: CASSLTDTSGITGELFF.

Points on this clone: Germline is not matched at one junction end, which may reflect a read error. This chain links TRBV4-1 with TRBJ1-4; 9 positions agree with TRBD1. Germline CDR1 and CDR2: MGHRA and YSYEKL. The CDR3 runs 16 residues. DNA of the CDR3: TGCCCCAGCAGCCACGACAGGGGGGAGACTAATGAAAAACTGTTTTTT. This codes for CPSSHDRGETNEKLFF.

The chain couples TRBV2 to TRBJ1-1, with a tentative D call TRBD1 (6 bases). CDR3 length: 15 amino acids. CDR1 is SNHLY and CDR2 is FYNNEI in the germline V gene. The V end lost 5 bases, the J end lost 5 bases, and 18 bases lay between the germline ends. In DNA, the CDR3 is TGTGCCAGCAGTTCAAGACAGGCCTCGGGGACTGAAGCTTTCTTT. It is translated as CASSSRQASGTEAFF.

The chain recombines TRBV11-2 with TRBJ2-1, with 7 positions matching TRBD2. The CDR3 is 15 residues long. The V gene end was trimmed by 5 bases and the J gene end by 7 bases; junction bases not matched to a gene: 11. Germline V gene sequence: CDR1 SGHAT, CDR2 FQNNGV. The CDR3 reads CASSQSGGRANEQFF. The CDR3 DNA follows: TGTGCCAGCAGCCAATCCGGGGGGAGGGCGAATGAGCAGTTCTTC.

This chain uses TRBV11-3 with TRBJ2-1; 7 bases match TRBD2. Trimming cost V 2 bases and J 7 bases; bases outside gene matches: 11. Germline CDR1 SGHNT, CDR2 YENEEA. The CDR3 has 16 residues. The DNA for the CDR3 is TGTGCCAGCAGCTTAAGTACGGGAGGAAGGGTAAATGAGCAGTTCTTC. Protein product: CASSLSTGGRVNEQFF.

In nucleotides, the CDR3 is TGTGCCAGCAGTTACCTCGACAGGGCCTATGGCTACACCTTC. Translation gives CASSYLDRAYGYTF. The J gene is TRBJ1-2, the V gene TRBV6-6, with 7 bases identical to TRBD1. V trimming: 2 bases; J trimming: 4 bases; junction bases outside the gene matches: 4. Germline CDR1 MNHNY, CDR2 SVGAGI (reference sequence). This CDR3 is 14 amino acids long.

V gene TRBV2 combines with J gene TRBJ1-3, with no clear D. CDR1 and CDR2 (germline): SNHLY, FYNNEI. Trimming removed 5 bases from V and 8 bases from J, with 10 bases in between. The CDR3 spans 12 residues. Here the CDR3 reads CASSPDKDTIYF. The CDR3 DNA reads TGTGCCAGCAGTCCCGACAAGGACACCATATATTTT.

This clone was found once. The chain couples TRBV7-6 to TRBJ2-3; 12 bases are shared with TRBD2. This CDR3 is 15 amino acids long. Germline trimming cut 5 bases from V and 6 bases from J; bases unmatched to any gene: 6. Germline V gene lookup returns CDR1 SGHVS and CDR2 FNYEAQ. The CDR3 sequence: CASSLRTSGTDTQYF. CDR3 sequence (DNA): TGTGCCAGCAGCCTCCGGACTAGCGGGACGGATACGCAGTATTTT.

This chain joins TRBV9 and TRBJ2-1; 10 bases align to TRBD2. The V and J ends lost 0 bases and 10 bases, in that order; junction bases with no gene match: 13. The CDR3 is 17 amino acids. Germline values: CDR1 SGDLS, CDR2 YYNGEE. The CDR3 is CASSVARGLAGVSEQFF. The CDR3 DNA sequence: TGTGCCAGCAGCGTAGCTAGAGGTCTAGCGGGAGTCTCAGAGCAGTTCTTC.

This clone was counted a single time. The chain recombines TRBV18 with TRBJ1-1, with 12 bases lining up with TRBD1. Germline CDR1 is KGHSH and CDR2 is LQKENI. The length of the CDR3 is 16 residues. V was clipped by 6 bases and J by 5 bases; unmatched bases: 10. The CDR3 loop is CASSTGTGGAGTEAFF. CDR3 nucleotide sequence: TGTGCCAGCTCGACCGGGACAGGGGGCGCGGGGACTGAAGCTTTCTTT.